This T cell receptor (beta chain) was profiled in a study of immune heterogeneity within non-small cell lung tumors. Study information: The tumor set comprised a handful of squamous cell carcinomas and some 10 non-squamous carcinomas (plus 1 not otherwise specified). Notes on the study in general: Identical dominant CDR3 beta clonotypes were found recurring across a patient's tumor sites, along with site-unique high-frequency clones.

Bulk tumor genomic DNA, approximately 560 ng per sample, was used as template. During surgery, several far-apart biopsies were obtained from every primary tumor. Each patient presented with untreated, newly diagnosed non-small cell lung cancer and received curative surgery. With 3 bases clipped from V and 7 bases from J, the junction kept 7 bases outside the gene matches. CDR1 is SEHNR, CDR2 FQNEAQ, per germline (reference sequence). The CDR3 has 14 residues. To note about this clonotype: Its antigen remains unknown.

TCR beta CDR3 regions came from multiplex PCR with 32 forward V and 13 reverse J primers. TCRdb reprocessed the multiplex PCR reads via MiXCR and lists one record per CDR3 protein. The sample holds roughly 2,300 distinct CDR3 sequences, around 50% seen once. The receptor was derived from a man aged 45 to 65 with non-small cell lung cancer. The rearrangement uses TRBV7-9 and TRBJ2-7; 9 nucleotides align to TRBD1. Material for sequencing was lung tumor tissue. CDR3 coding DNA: TGTGCCAGCAGCTTTTGGACAGGGGTCGGGGAGCAGTACTTC. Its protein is CASSFWTGVGEQYF.